The T cell receptor beta chain under discussion was sequenced for a study of blood T cells in healthy people across ages. Study results and caveats: Significant beta diversity loss was already apparent by age roughly 44, declining roughly linearly. The authors considered diversity estimates from one million T cells to be underestimates.

Together with a sample-barcoded 5' primer, a J-beta primer mix was included in a second PCR lasting 7 to 11 cycles. TCRdb recomputed calls from the 5' RACE reads with MiXCR, one row per CDR3 protein. The table records around 800,000 distinct CDR3 sequences, about 59% of them present only once. On this clonotype: Its antigen is unidentified.

Every sample had a minimum of 6 million PBMCs isolated. Sequenced sample: blood. The receptor was derived from a man aged 25 to 45 in good health.

The CDR3 DNA follows: TGTGCCAGCAGTGAGGGCAGGGGGGCTTTCTTT. It is translated as CASSEGRGAFF. The J gene is TRBJ1-1, the V gene TRBV2; 7 bases are shared with TRBD1. CDR1 and CDR2 from the germline V gene are SNHLY and FYNNEI. This CDR3 region has 11 residues. V dropped 3 bases and J dropped 11; count of bases not matched to a gene: 3.